This entry concerns a single T cell receptor (beta chain). The antigen it recognizes is unknown. No qualities accompany the bases; no much larger clone lies one base away. These data are taken from a study of cytomegalovirus exposure and HLA in healthy donors (dated by TCRdb to about 2017). In terms of the full investigation: The approximately 710 repertoires of the first cohort and the 110 or so validation repertoires were produced on the same platform, according to a later analysis. The study aimed to test whether cataloging public T cell receptors could reveal signatures of past pathogen exposure. Along with the 666-subject first cohort, a separate validation cohort of some 130 different subjects was used. High-throughput TCR immunosequencing, statistical association of individual TCRs with disease status, and machine learning were combined to predict cytomegalovirus infection status. Findings and caveats that apply to the study as a whole: A few of the identified cytomegalovirus-associated TCR beta chains were confirmed in vitro to be specific for cytomegalovirus antigens. The study gave a list of more than 150 TCR beta chains associated with cytomegalovirus. The authors suggested that the approach could potentially be generalized to other disease states and immunological phenotypes. Most TCR sequences were seen in very few donors, while some public TCRs were found in many individuals. A later analysis had no HLA typing for the validation cohort, so co-occurrence there was scored across all 110 or so repertoires. Cytomegalovirus status was reported to be diagnosed by the classifier with high specificity and sensitivity in both the original and validation cohorts. Of the cluster scores, roughly 93% were above 0 in a later analysis, which found that TCRs clustered in the first cohort also tended to co-occur in the 90 to 150 validation repertoires.

Trimmed from V: 8 bases; trimmed from J: 12 bases; junction bases lacking a gene match: 17. The germline V gene (reference sequence) sets CDR1 to MNHEY and CDR2 to SMNVEV. Taken from cysteine to phenylalanine, the CDR3 has 15 residues. Only CDR3 DNA remains: 45 bases, in frame from the first base. The library was built by means of the immunoSEQ multiplex PCR assay. Regarding the original processing steps: A statistical classification framework was built to diagnose cytomegalovirus status from the catalog of TCR beta chain sequences. TCRdb took over this immuneACCESS table, retaining in-frame rearrangements with V and J assigned. Such tables are incomplete; in checked studies, under half of the missing clones stem from an unresolved V gene, and the remainder is unexplained. D and trimming were read from the DNA, whereas the V and J calls and clone size are those reported in that table. This sample comprises hundreds of thousands of clones, more than 75% of them detected only once. Of the sample, 2.6% falls within the top ten clones.

The donors belonged to the validation cohort of around 130 subjects, which was separate from the roughly 670-subject first cohort. The sample consisted of PBMCs. The rearranged segments are TRBV27 and TRBJ2-1; 9 junctional bases match TRBD1. The clonotype comes from a man younger than 35 in good health and CMV-seronegative. The sequenced DNA: TGTGCCAGCTCGAAGACAGGGGGTCCGATAATGAGGCAGTTCTTC. The translation is CASSKTGGPIMRQFF.